This T cell receptor (beta chain) was captured by sequencing in a study of OX40 agonist ivuxolimab in advanced cancers. Repertoires were generated with immunoSEQ multiplex PCR, while TCRdb's copy carries only in-frame clones and drops some. The sample contains 100,000 or so clones, approximately 90% of which appear only once. This CDR3 comprises 15 residues. The TCR comes from an adult with an advanced solid tumor such as melanoma, head and neck, liver or kidney cancer. This specimen consisted of CD4+ or CD8+ T cells sorted from blood, obtained in a trial of the OX40 agonist ivuxolimab. V gene TRBV21-1 combines with J gene TRBJ2-3; the table calls TRBD2, which could not be checked here. TRBV21-1 is deemed a pseudogene. Here the CDR3 reads CASSNQLASSDTQYF. The CDR3 DNA is TGTGCCAGCAGCAATCAACTAGCGTCGTCAGATACGCAGTATTTT.